This passage covers 7 T cell receptor beta chains from one sample sequenced in a study of cytomegalovirus exposure and HLA in healthy donors. The PCR had 60 Vbeta and 13 Jbeta primers. Assay: immunoSEQ multiplex PCR; the TCRdb copy retains only in-frame clones and omits some. The sample yields 200,000 or so clones, 65% to 85% seen once. Specimen: PBMCs. These receptors were obtained from a man aged 50 to 59 in good health and CMV-seronegative.

The chain links TRBV19 to TRBJ1-6, with 7 nucleotides matching TRBD1. The germline V gene has CDR1 LNHDA and CDR2 SQIVND (reference sequence). The length of the CDR3 is 14 residues. Trimming removed 6 bases from V and 9 bases from J; junction bases left unmatched: 8. The CDR3 nucleotides read TGTGCCAGTAGCTCCGGGACAGTAGCTTCACCCCTCCACTTT. This encodes CASSSGTVASPLHF.

In its sample, this clone was seen a few times. V is TRBV5-6 and J is TRBJ2-5, with 8 bases lining up with TRBD1. The CDR3 spans 13 residues. The ends lost 4 bases at V and 4 bases at J; junction bases unmatched: 3. Germline CDR1 is SGHDT and CDR2 is YYEEEE. The CDR3 loop reads CASSRQGRETQYF. In DNA form, the CDR3 reads TGTGCCAGCAGCAGACAGGGGAGAGAGACCCAGTACTTC.

The CDR3 protein is CASNRRGDYNEQFF. For the CDR3, the DNA is TGTGCCAGCAACAGGCGGGGGGATTACAATGAGCAGTTCTTC. The genes are TRBV5-5 and TRBJ2-1, with 8 nucleotides matching TRBD2. Germline CDR1 SGHKS, CDR2 YYEKEE (reference sequence). With V trimmed by 6 bases and J by 4 bases, 6 bases remained unmatched. This CDR3 has 14 residues.

This chain uses TRBV30 with TRBJ2-1; the D gene is possibly TRBD1 (6 bases). The germline V gene has CDR1 GTSNPN and CDR2 SVGIG (reference sequence). The CDR3 contains 13 residues. Trimming removed 4 bases at V and 7 bases at J, with 14 bases between. Here the CDR3 reads CAWIAGVVNEQFF. The CDR3 nucleotides read TGTGCCTGGATTGCAGGGGTAGTGAATGAGCAGTTCTTC.

The genes are TRBV4-1 and TRBJ1-4; D not resolved. The V and J ends lost 4 bases and 4 bases respectively, with 19 bases between them. CDR3 length: 17 residues. Germline V lookup: CDR1 MGHRA, CDR2 YSYEKL. CDR3 sequence (DNA): TGCGCCAGCAGCCCTACCCCCGCGCGAGAGTTTAATGAAAAACTGTTTTTT. Translating it yields CASSPTPAREFNEKLFF.

The chain recombines TRBV5-4 with TRBJ2-2; possibly TRBD2 for D (6 bases). The germline V gene encodes CDR1 SGHNT and CDR2 YYREEE (reference sequence). The ends were cut back, 0 bases at V and 6 bases at J, with 9 bases in the middle. The CDR3 extends over 14 amino acids. The CDR3 loop is CASSLAGVSGELFF. The DNA for the CDR3 is TGTGCCAGCAGCTTGGCGGGGGTTTCCGGGGAGCTGTTTTTT.

This chain connects TRBV7-9 to TRBJ1-3, with D perhaps TRBD1 (6 bases). With 4 bases removed from V and 4 bases from J, the gap between germline ends came to 23 bases. Germline V gene data show CDR1 as SEHNR and CDR2 as FQNEAQ (reference sequence). There are 18 residues in the CDR3. CDR3 in DNA: TGTGCCAGCAGCTCACACGTTAAACAGGGATTCAGCGGAAACACCATATATTTT. As protein: CASSSHVKQGFSGNTIYF.